This T cell receptor (beta chain) was captured in a study of regulatory T cells in long-lasting Graves disease. Time point reported: newly diagnosed GD, antithyroid drugs for less than 3 months. From RNA extracted from PBMCs, the TCR library was made. Both iRepertoire HTBI primers and Arm-PCR of CDR3 regions were used to build the TCR beta libraries. One entry per CDR3 protein results from TCRdb running MiXCR on the multiplex PCR reads. The table records about 320,000 distinct CDR3 sequences, 15% to 20% of them present only once. The sample in question was peripheral blood mononuclear cells (PBMCs), obtained at new diagnosis, from a patient treated with antithyroid drugs. The clonotype originates from a female donor with Graves disease.

The CDR3 DNA is TGTGCCAGCAGCCCGGCCGTGAGGGTGCTTTTCGGGACACTCCTCAATGAGCAGTTCTTC. Its translation is CASSPAVRVLFGTLLNEQFF. This rearrangement joins TRBV5-6 to TRBJ2-1, with D possibly TRBD1 on 6 matching bases. The CDR3 is made up of 20 amino acids. Germline V gene data show CDR1 as SGHDT and CDR2 as YYEEEE. The V gene lost 4 bases and the J gene lost 6 bases, with 32 bases spanning the gap.